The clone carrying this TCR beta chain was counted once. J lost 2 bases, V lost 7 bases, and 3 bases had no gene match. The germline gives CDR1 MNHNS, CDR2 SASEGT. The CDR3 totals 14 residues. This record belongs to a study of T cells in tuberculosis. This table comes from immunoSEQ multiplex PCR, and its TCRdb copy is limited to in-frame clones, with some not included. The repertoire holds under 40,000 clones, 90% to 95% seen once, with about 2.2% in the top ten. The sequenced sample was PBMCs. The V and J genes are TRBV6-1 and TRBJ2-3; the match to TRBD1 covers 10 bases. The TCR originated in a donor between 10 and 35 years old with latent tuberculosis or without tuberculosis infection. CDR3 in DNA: TGTGCCAGCACCGGACAGGGGGTCACAGATACGCAGTATTTT. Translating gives CASTGQGVTDTQYF.